These T cell receptor beta chains were read from a single sample in a study of identical twins. TCRdb itself ran the 5' RACE reads through MiXCR, one entry per CDR3 protein. The table records some 790,000 distinct CDR3 sequences, 18% of them present only once. The same data also contributed to another study, on T cells expressing NK-cell markers.

Material for sequencing was PBMCs. These receptors came from a woman aged 18-29 years in good health. Both conserved end residues are part of each CDR3. The D gene is left open where the match is weak. The listing skips clone size in some rows; elsewhere it reads once, few, many or a size class.

J gene: TRBJ1-5
D gene: NA
clone size: few
V gene: TRBV5-1
CDR3 protein: CASSENSNQPQHF
CDR3 DNA: TGCGCCAGCAGCGAGAATAGCAATCAGCCCCAGCATTTT

J gene: TRBJ2-3
D gene: TRBD1
clone size: NA
V gene: TRBV11-2
CDR3 protein: CASSLEEFGQGFADTQYF
CDR3 DNA: TGTGCCAGCAGCTTAGAGGAGTTCGGACAGGGGTTCGCAGATACGCAGTATTTT

J gene: TRBJ2-5
D gene: NA
clone size: NA
V gene: TRBV6-2/TRBV6-3
CDR3 protein: CASTTRDFQETQYF
CDR3 DNA: TGTGCCAGCACCACCCGGGACTTTCAAGAGACCCAGTACTTC

J gene: TRBJ2-1
D gene: TRBD2
clone size: NA
V gene: TRBV15
CDR3 protein: CATSRPERGKNEQFF
CDR3 DNA: TGTGCCACCAGCAGGCCGGAGCGGGGAAAGAATGAGCAGTTCTTC

J gene: TRBJ1-2
D gene: NA
clone size: NA
V gene: TRBV6-5
CDR3 protein: CASSSQGGQGKGYTF
CDR3 DNA: TGTGCCAGCAGTTCCCAAGGGGGTCAGGGGAAAGGCTACACCTTC

J gene: TRBJ2-2
D gene: NA
clone size: few
V gene: TRBV10-3
CDR3 protein: CAISALHPGRKAGTDTGELFF
CDR3 DNA: TGTGCCATCAGTGCTCTCCATCCTGGGAGGAAAGCTGGGACCGACACCGGGGAGCTGTTTTTT

J gene: TRBJ1-1
D gene: NA
clone size: few
V gene: TRBV12-3/TRBV12-4
CDR3 protein: CASSQMTNTEAFF
CDR3 DNA: TGTGCCAGCAGCCAAATGACGAACACTGAAGCTTTCTTT

J gene: TRBJ1-1
D gene: TRBD1
clone size: NA
V gene: TRBV30
CDR3 protein: CAWSPPDRVPEAFF
CDR3 DNA: TGTGCCTGGAGTCCCCCCGACAGGGTCCCTGAAGCTTTCTTT

J gene: TRBJ2-3
D gene: NA
clone size: few
V gene: TRBV15
CDR3 protein: CATSSGTYTQYF
CDR3 DNA: TGTGCCACCAGCAGTGGTACCTATACGCAGTATTTT

J gene: TRBJ2-7
D gene: NA
clone size: NA
V gene: TRBV7-9
CDR3 protein: CASSFTGIGQYF
CDR3 DNA: TGTGCCAGCAGCTTTACAGGAATCGGGCAGTACTTC

J gene: TRBJ2-2
D gene: NA
clone size: NA
V gene: TRBV5-6
CDR3 protein: CASSFFQGNGELFF
CDR3 DNA: TGTGCCAGCAGCTTTTTCCAGGGTAACGGGGAGCTGTTTTTT

J gene: TRBJ1-2
D gene: NA
clone size: few
V gene: TRBV20-1
CDR3 protein: CRIEGYGYTF
CDR3 DNA: TGCAGGATTGAGGGCTATGGCTACACCTTC

J gene: TRBJ2-1
D gene: TRBD2
clone size: NA
V gene: TRBV28
CDR3 protein: CASSSLGLAGNEQFF
CDR3 DNA: TGTGCCAGCAGCTCACTAGGACTAGCGGGCAATGAGCAGTTCTTC

J gene: TRBJ1-5
D gene: NA
clone size: NA
V gene: TRBV29-1
CDR3 protein: CSVNRGIGQPQHF
CDR3 DNA: TGCAGCGTTAACCGGGGGATTGGTCAGCCCCAGCATTTT

J gene: TRBJ1-1
D gene: NA
clone size: NA
V gene: TRBV7-9
CDR3 protein: CASSFTFSGTEAFF
CDR3 DNA: TGTGCCAGCAGCTTTACGTTCTCGGGAACTGAAGCTTTCTTT

J gene: TRBJ1-6
D gene: NA
clone size: few
V gene: TRBV6-6
CDR3 protein: CASSNGDSPLHF
CDR3 DNA: TGTGCCAGCAGTAACGGGGATTCACCCCTCCACTTT

J gene: TRBJ1-2
D gene: NA
clone size: few
V gene: TRBV2
CDR3 protein: CASSASGVGGEEGYTF
CDR3 DNA: TGTGCCAGCAGTGCCTCCGGAGTCGGGGGGGAGGAAGGCTACACCTTC

J gene: TRBJ2-7
D gene: NA
clone size: NA
V gene: TRBV7-9
CDR3 protein: CASSKDGGEQYF
CDR3 DNA: TGTGCCAGCAGCAAAGACGGAGGCGAGCAGTACTTC

J gene: TRBJ1-2
D gene: NA
clone size: few
V gene: TRBV25-1
CDR3 protein: CASSRERNYGYTF
CDR3 DNA: TGTGCCAGCAGTCGGGAAAGAAACTATGGCTACACCTTC

J gene: TRBJ2-7
D gene: NA
clone size: NA
V gene: TRBV10-3
CDR3 protein: CAIKTTVNSYEQYF
CDR3 DNA: TGTGCCATCAAAACGACAGTGAACTCCTACGAGCAGTACTTC

J gene: TRBJ2-7
D gene: NA
clone size: few
V gene: TRBV5-5
CDR3 protein: CASSRSGGFSYEQYF
CDR3 DNA: TGTGCCAGCAGCCGTAGCGGCGGCTTCTCCTACGAGCAGTACTTC

J gene: TRBJ2-2
D gene: NA
clone size: few
V gene: TRBV7-3
CDR3 protein: CASSFGIPGGELFF
CDR3 DNA: TGTGCCAGCAGCTTCGGTATACCAGGAGGGGAGCTGTTTTTT

J gene: TRBJ2-1
D gene: TRBD2
clone size: many
V gene: TRBV12-3/TRBV12-4
CDR3 protein: CASSPLAGDHAEQFF
CDR3 DNA: TGTGCCAGCAGTCCTCTAGCGGGAGACCACGCTGAGCAGTTCTTC

J gene: TRBJ2-3
D gene: NA
clone size: NA
V gene: TRBV14
CDR3 protein: CASSHPGGATQYF
CDR3 DNA: TGTGCCAGCAGCCACCCCGGCGGGGCTACGCAGTATTTT

J gene: TRBJ1-1
D gene: NA
clone size: NA
V gene: TRBV6-5
CDR3 protein: CASSYSGRRNTEAFF
CDR3 DNA: TGTGCCAGCAGTTATTCAGGACGGAGGAACACTGAAGCTTTCTTT